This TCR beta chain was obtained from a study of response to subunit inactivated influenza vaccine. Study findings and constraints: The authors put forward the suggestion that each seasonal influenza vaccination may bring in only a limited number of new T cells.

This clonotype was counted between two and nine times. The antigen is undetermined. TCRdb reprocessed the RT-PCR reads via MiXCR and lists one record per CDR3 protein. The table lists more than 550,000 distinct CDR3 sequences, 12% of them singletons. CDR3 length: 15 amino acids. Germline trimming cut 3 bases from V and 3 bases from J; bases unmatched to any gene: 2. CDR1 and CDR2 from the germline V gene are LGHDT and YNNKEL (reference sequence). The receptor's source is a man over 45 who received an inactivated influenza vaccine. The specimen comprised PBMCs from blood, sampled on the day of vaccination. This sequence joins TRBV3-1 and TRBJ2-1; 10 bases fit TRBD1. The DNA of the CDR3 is TGTGCCAGCAGCCACGGGACAGGGGTCTACAATGAGCAGTTCTTC. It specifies CASSHGTGVYNEQFF.